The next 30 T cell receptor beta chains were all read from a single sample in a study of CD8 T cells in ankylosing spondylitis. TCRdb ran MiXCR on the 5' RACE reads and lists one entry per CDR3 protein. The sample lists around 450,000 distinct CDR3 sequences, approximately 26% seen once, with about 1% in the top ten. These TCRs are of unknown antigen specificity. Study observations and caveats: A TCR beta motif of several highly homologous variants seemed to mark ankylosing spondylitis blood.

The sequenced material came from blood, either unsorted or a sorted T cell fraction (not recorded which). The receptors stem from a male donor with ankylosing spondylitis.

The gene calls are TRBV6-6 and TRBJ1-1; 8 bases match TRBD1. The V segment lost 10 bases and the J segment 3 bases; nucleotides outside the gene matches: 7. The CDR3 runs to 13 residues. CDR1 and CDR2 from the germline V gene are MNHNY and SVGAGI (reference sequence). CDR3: CATSRQGYTEAFF. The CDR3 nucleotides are TGTGCCACCTCTCGACAGGGGTACACTGAAGCTTTCTTT.

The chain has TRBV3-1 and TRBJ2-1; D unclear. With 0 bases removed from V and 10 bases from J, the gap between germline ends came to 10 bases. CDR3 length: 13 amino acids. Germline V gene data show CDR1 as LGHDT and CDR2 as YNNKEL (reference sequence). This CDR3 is CASSQDPVSEQFF. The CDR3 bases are TGTGCCAGCAGCCAAGATCCGGTATCGGAGCAGTTCTTC.

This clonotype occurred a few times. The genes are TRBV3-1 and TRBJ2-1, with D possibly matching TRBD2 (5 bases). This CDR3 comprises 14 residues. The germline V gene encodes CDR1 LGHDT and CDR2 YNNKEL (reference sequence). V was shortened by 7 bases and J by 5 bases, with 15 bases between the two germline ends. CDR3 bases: TGTGCCAGCACCTCCACTAGGGTCGACAATGAGCAGTTCTTC. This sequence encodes CASTSTRVDNEQFF.

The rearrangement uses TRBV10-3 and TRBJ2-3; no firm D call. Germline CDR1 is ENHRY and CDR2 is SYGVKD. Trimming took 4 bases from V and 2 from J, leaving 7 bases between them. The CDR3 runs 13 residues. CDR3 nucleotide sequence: TGTGCCATCAGTGTGGCTACCACAGATACGCAGTATTTT. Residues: CAISVATTDTQYF.

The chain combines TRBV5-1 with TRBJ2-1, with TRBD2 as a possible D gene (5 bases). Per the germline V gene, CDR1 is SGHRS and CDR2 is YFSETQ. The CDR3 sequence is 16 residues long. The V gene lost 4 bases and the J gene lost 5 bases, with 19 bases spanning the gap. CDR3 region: CASSPSGSAPHNEQFF. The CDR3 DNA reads TGCGCCAGCAGCCCCTCGGGGTCTGCACCCCACAATGAGCAGTTCTTC.

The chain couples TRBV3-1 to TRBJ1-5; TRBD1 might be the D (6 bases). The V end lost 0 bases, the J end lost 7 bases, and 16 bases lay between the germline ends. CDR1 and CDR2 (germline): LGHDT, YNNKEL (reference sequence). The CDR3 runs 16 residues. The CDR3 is CASSQDHGGGRQPQHF. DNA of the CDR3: TGTGCCAGCAGCCAAGATCATGGGGGGGGCAGGCAGCCCCAGCATTTT.

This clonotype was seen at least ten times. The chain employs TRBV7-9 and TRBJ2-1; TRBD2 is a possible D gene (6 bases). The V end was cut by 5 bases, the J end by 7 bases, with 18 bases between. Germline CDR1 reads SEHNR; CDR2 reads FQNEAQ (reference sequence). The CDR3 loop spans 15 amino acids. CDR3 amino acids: CASSLGLSRGNEQFF. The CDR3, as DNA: TGTGCCAGCAGCCTAGGCTTATCCCGGGGGAATGAGCAGTTCTTC. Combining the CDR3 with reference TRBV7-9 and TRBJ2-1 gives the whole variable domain DTGVSQNPRHKITKRGQNVTFRCDPISEHNRLYWYRQTLGQGPEFLTYFQNEAQLEKSRLLSDRFSAERPKGSFSTLEIQRTEQGDSAMYLCASSLGLSRGNEQFFGPGTRLTVL.

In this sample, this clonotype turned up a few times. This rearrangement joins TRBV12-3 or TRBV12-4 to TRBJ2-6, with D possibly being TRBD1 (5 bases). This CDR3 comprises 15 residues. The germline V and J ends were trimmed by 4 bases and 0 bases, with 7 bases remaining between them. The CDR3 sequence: CASSWGSSGANVLTF. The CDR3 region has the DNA TGTGCCAGCAGTTGGGGCAGCTCTGGGGCCAACGTCCTGACTTTC.

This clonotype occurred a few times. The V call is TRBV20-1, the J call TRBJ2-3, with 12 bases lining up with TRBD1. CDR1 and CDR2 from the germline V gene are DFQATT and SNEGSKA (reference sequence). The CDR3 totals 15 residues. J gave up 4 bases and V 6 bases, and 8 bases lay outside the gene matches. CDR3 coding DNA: TGCAGTGCGAAAATAGGGACAGGGGGCTCAGATACGCAGTATTTT. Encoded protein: CSAKIGTGGSDTQYF.

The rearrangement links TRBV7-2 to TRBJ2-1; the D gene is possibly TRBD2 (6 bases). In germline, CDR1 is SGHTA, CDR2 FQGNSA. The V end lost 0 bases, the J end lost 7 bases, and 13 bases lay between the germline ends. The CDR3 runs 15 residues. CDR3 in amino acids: CASSLAPGVVNEQFF. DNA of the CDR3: TGTGCCAGCAGCTTAGCGCCGGGAGTAGTAAATGAGCAGTTCTTC.

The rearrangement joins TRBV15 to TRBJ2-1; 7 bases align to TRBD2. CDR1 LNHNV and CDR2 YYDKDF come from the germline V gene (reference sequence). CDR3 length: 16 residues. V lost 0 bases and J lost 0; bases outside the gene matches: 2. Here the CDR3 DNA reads TGTGCCACCAGCAGAGAGCTAGCGGACTCCTACAATGAGCAGTTCTTC. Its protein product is CATSRELADSYNEQFF.

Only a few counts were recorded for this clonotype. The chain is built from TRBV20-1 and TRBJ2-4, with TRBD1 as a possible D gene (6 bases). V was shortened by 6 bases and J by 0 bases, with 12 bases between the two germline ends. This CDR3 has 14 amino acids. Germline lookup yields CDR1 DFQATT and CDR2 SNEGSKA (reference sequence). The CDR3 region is CSAEGGPAKNIQYF. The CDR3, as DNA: TGCAGTGCCGAAGGGGGACCAGCCAAAAACATTCAGTACTTC.

The CDR3 loop reads CASSPWDQGNEQFF. CDR3 bases: TGTGCCAGCAGCCCGTGGGATCAGGGCAATGAGCAGTTCTTC. The rearrangement joins TRBV11-2 to TRBJ2-1; tentative D call: TRBD1 (5 bases). Trimming removed 5 bases from V and 6 bases from J, with 14 bases in between. Germline V CDR1 and CDR2: SGHAT, FQNNGV. This CDR3 has 14 amino acids.

CDR3 amino acids: CASKRSTNTGELFF. The CDR3 DNA follows: TGTGCCAGCAAACGGAGTACGAACACCGGGGAGCTGTTTTTT. The rearrangement joins TRBV6-2 or TRBV6-3 to TRBJ2-2; D call uncertain. Trimming pared 7 bases from V and 0 bases from J, leaving 9 bases between. The CDR3 is made up of 14 amino acids. From germline, CDR1 is MNHEY and CDR2 SVGEGT.

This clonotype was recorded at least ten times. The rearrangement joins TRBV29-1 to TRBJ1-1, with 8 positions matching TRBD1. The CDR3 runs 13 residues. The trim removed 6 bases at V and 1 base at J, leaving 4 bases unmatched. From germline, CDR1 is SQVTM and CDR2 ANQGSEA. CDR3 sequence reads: CSVPGTGNTEAFF. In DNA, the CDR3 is TGCAGCGTCCCTGGGACAGGGAACACTGAAGCTTTCTTT.

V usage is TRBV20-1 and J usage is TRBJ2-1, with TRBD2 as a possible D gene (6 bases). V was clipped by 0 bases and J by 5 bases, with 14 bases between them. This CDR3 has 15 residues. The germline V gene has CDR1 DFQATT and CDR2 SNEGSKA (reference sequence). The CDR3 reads CSARDGGIPNNEQFF. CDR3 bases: TGCAGTGCTAGAGATGGAGGGATCCCCAACAATGAGCAGTTCTTC.

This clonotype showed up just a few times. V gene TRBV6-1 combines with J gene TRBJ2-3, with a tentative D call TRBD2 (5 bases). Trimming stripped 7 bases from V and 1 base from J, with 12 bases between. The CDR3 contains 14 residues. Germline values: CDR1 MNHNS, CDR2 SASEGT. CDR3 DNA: TGTGCCAGCACCGCCCCCGGGGGCACAGATACGCAGTATTTT. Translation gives CASTAPGGTDTQYF.

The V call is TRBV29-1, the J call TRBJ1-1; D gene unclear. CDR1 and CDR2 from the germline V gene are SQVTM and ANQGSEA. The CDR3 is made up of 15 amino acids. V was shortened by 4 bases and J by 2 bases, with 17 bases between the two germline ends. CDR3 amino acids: CSVAPTGSINTEAFF. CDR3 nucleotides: TGCAGCGTTGCCCCGACGGGATCTATCAACACTGAAGCTTTCTTT.

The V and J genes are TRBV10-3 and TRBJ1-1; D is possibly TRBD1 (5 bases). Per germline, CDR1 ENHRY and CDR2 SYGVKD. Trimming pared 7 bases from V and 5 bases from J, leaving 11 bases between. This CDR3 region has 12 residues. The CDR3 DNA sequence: TGTGCCATCACCTCAGGGCGAACTGAAGCTTTCTTT. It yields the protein CAITSGRTEAFF.

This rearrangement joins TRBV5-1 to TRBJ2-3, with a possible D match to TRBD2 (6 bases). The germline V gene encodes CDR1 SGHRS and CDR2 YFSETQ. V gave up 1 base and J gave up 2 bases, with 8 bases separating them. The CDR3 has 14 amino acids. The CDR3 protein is CASSLRGTTDTQYF. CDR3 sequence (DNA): TGCGCCAGCAGCTTGCGGGGGACCACAGATACGCAGTATTTT.

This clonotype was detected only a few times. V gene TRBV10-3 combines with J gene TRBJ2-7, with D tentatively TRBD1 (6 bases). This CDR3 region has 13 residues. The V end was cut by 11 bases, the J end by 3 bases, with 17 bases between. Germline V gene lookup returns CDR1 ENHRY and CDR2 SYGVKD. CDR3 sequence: CASKSPDSYEQYV. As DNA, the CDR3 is TGTGCCTCCAAAAGCCCGGACAGCTACGAGCAGTACGTC.

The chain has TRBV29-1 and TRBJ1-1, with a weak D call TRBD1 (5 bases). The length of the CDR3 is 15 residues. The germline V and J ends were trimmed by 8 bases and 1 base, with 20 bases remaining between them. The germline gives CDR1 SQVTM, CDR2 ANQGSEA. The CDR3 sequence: CSSEGRTGRNTEAFF. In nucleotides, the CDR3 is TGCAGCTCGGAGGGGCGAACCGGACGGAACACTGAAGCTTTCTTT.

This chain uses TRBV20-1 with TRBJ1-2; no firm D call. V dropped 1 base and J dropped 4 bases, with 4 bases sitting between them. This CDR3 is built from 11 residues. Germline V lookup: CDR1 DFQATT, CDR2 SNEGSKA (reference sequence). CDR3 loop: CSARVPYGYTF. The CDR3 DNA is TGCAGTGCTAGAGTTCCCTATGGCTACACCTTC.

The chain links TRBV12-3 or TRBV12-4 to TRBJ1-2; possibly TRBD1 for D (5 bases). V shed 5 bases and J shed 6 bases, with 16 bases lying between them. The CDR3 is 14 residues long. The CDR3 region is CASSPQVGVNGYTF. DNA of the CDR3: TGTGCCAGCAGTCCCCAGGTGGGGGTGAATGGCTACACCTTC.

CDR3 DNA: TGTGCCGGCCAGGGGGCGACCTACGAGCAGTACGTC. Its translation: CAGQGATYEQYV. V is TRBV24-1 and J is TRBJ2-7; 8 positions agree with TRBD1. Germline trimming cut 12 bases from V and 2 bases from J; bases unmatched to any gene: 5. The CDR3 extends over 12 amino acids. Germline CDR1 KGHDR, CDR2 SFDVKD.

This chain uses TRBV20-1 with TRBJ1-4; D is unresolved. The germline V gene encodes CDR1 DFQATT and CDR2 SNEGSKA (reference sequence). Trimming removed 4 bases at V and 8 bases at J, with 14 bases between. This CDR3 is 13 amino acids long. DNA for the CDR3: TGCAGTGCTACCCCAGAAGGGAGGGAAAAACTGTTTTTT. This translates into CSATPEGREKLFF.

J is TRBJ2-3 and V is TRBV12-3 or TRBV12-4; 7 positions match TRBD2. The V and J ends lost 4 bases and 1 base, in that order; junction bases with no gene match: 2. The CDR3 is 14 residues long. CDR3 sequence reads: CASSSSGGTDTQYF. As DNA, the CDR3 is TGTGCCAGCAGTTCTAGCGGTGGCACAGATACGCAGTATTTT.

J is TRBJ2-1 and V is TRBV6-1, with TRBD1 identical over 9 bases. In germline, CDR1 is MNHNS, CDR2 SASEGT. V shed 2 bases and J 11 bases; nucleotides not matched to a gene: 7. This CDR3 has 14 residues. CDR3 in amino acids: CASSERTGEVKQFF. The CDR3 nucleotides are TGTGCCAGCAGTGAAAGGACAGGGGAAGTTAAGCAGTTCTTC.

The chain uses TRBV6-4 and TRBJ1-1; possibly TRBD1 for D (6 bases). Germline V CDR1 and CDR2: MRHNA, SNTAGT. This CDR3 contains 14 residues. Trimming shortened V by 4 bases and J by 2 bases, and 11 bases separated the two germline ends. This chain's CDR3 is CASSVEQGNTEAFF. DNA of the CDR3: TGTGCCAGCAGTGTCGAACAGGGTAACACTGAAGCTTTCTTT.

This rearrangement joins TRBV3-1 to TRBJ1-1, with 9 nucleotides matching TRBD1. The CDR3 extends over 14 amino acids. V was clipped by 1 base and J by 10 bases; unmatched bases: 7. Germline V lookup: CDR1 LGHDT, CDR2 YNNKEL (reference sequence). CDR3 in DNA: TGTGCCAGCAGCCAAGGTACCGGGACAGGGAGAGCTTTCTTT. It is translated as CASSQGTGTGRAFF.